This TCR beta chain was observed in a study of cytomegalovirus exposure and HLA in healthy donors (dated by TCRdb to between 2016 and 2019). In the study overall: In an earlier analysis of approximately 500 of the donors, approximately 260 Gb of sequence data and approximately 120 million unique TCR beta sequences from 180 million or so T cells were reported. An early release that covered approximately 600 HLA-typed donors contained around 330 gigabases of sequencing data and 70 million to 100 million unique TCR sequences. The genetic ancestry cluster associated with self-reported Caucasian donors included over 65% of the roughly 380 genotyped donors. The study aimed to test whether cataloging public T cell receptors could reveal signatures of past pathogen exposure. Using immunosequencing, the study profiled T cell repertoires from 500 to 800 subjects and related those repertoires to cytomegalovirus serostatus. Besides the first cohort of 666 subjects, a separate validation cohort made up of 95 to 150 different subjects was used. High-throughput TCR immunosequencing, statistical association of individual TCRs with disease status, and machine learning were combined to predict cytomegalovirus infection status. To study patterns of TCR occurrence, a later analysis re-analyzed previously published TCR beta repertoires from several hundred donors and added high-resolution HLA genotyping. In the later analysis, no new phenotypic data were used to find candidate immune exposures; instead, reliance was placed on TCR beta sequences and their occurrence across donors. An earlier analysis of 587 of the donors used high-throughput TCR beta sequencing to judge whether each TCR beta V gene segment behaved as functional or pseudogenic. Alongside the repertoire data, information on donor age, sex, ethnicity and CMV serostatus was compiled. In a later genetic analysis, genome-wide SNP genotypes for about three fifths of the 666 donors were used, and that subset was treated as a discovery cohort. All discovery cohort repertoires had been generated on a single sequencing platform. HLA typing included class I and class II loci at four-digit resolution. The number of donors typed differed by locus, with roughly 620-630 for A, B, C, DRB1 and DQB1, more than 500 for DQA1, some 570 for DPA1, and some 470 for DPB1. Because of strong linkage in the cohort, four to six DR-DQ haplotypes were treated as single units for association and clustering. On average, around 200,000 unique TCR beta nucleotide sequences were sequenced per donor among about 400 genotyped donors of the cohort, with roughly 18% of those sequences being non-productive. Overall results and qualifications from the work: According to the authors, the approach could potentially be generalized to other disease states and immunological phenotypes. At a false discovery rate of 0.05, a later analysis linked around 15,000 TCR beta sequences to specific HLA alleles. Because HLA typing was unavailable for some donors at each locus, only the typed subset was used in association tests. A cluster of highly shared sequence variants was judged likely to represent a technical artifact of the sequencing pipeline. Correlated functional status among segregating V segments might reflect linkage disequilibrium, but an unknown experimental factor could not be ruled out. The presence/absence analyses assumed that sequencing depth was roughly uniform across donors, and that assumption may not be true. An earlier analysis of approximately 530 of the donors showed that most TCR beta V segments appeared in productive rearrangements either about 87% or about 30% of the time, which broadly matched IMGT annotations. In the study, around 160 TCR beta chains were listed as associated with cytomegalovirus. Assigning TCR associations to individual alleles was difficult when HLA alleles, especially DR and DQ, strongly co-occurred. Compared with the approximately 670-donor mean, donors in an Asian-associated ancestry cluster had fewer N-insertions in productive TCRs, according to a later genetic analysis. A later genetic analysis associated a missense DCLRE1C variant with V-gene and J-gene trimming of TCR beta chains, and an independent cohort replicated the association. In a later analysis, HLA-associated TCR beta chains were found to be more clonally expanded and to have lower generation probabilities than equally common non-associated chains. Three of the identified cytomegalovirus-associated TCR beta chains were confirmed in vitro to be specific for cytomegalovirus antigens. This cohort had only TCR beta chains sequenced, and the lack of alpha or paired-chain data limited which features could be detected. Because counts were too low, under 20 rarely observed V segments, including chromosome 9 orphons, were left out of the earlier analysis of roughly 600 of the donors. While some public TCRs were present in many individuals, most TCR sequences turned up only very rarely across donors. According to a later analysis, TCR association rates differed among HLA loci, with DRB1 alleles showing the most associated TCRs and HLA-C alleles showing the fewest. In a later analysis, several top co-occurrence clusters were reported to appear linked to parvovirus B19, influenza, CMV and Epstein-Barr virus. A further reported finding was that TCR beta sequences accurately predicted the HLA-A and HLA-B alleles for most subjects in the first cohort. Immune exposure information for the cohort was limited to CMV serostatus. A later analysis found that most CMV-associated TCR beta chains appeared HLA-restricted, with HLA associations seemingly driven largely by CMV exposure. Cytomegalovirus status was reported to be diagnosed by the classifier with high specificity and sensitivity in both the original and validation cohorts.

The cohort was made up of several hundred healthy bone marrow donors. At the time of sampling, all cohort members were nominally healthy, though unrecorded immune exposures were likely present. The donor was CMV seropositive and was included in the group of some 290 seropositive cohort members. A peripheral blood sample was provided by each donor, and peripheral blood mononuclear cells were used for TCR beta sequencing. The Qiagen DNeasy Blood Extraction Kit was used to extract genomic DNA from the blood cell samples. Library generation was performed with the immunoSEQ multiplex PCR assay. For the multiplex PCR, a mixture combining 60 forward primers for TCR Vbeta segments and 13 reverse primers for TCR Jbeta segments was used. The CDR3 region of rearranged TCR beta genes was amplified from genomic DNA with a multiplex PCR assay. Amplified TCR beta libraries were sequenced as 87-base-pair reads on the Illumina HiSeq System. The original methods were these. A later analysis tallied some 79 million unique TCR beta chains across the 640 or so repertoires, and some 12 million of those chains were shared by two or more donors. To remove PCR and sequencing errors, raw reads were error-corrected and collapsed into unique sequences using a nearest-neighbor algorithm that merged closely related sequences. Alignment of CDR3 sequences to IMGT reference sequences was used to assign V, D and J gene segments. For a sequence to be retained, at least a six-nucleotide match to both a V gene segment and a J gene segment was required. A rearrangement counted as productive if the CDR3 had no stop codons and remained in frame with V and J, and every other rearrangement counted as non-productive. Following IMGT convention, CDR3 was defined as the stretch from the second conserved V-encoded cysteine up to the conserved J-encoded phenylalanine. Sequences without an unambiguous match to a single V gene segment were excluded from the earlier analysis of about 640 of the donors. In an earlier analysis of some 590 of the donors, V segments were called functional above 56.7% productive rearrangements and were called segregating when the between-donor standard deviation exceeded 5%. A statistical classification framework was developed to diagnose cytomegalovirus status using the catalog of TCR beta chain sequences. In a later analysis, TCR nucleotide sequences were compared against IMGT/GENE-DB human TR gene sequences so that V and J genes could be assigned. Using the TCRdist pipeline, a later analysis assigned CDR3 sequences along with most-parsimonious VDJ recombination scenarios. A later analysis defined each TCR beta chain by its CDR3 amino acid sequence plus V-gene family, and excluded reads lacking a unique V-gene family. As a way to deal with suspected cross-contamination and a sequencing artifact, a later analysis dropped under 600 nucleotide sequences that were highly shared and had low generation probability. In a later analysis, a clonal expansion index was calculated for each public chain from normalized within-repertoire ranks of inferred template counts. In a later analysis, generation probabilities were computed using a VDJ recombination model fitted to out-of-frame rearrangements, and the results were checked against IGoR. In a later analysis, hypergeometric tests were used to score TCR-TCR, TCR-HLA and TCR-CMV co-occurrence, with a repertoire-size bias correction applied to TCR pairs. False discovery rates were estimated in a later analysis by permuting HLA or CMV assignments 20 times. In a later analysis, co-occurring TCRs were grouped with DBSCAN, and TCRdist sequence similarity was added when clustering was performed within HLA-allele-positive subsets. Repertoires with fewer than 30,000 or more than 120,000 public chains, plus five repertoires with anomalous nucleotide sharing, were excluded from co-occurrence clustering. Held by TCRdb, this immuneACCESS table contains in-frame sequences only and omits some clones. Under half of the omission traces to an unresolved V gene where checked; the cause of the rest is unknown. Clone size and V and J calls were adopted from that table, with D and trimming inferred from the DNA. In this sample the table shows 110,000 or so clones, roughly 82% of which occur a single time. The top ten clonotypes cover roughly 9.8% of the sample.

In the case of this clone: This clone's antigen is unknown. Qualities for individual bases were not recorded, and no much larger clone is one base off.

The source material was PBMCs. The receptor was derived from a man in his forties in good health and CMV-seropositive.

The nucleotide sequence is given as TGCGCCAGCAGCCGGATTAGCGGGACAGGGACCTACGGCACTGAAGCTTTCTTT. It encodes CASSRISGTGTYGTEAFF. The sequence is built from TRBV4-3 and TRBJ1-1; 9 central bases correspond to TRBD1. V is cut back by 4 bases and J by 4 bases, with 16 bases in the junction unmatched. In the germline V gene, CDR1 corresponds to LGHNA and CDR2 to YSLEER. The CDR3 contains 18 residues, cysteine and phenylalanine counted. The kept DNA is CDR3 alone, 54 bases in frame from the first base.